This T cell receptor (beta chain) was found in a study of T cell responses to AZD1222 COVID-19 vaccine. On this clone itself: Antigen unknown.

The assay was immunoSEQ multiplex PCR, and TCRdb's table has in-frame clones only and misses some. Here the sample spans tens of thousands of clones, 83% being singletons. The CDR3 has 15 residues. The V end lost 6 bases, the J end lost 6 bases, and 18 bases lay between the germline ends. Germline-derived CDR1 and CDR2 are MDHEN and SYDVKM. Study results and limitations: Reportedly, close to half of spike-specific TCRs are directed against unmutated variant regions. The study sampled repertoires only after the peak T cell response. Vaccine-associated CD4 TCRs ranged over spike, dominating at 160-218 and 743-854.

The receptor comes from an adult in good health. The sample here was peripheral blood, taken on day 0 of AZD1222 vaccination. The genes are TRBV28 and TRBJ1-5, with D maybe TRBD1 (5 bases). The CDR3 DNA reads TGTGCCAGCAGGAAACCCCGGGGAGGGGTTCAGCCCCAGCATTTT. It translates to CASRKPRGGVQPQHF.